The 20 T cell receptor beta chains below were found in one sample sequenced in a study of blood T cell repertoires in COVID-19. Profiling relied on immunoSEQ multiplex PCR, and the TCRdb table lists in-frame clones only, not all of them. Of 100,000 to 150,000 clones detected, 85% to 90% appear once; the ten largest clones hold more than 15%. The sequencing input was peripheral blood. These receptors all stem from a man aged 50 to 60 with active or convalescent COVID-19.

The chain carries TRBV5-1 and TRBJ1-3; 8 bases are shared with TRBD1. The CDR3 loop spans 15 amino acids. Germline V gene sequence: CDR1 SGHRS, CDR2 YFSETQ. The trim removed 4 bases at V and 3 bases at J, leaving 6 bases unmatched. The CDR3 reads CASSQPGGSGNTIYF. The CDR3 DNA is TGCGCCAGCAGCCAACCAGGGGGCAGTGGAAACACCATATATTTT.

The chain couples TRBV5-1 to TRBJ2-6, with 8 bases lining up with TRBD1. From germline, CDR1 is SGHRS and CDR2 YFSETQ. The J segment lost 2 bases and the V segment lost 4 bases, leaving 5 bases of the junction unmatched. CDR3 length: 16 amino acids. This chain's CDR3 is CASSRYRGAGANVLTF. Written as DNA, the CDR3 is TGCGCCAGCAGCAGGTACAGGGGGGCTGGGGCCAACGTCCTGACTTTC.

The genes are TRBV27 and TRBJ2-4; the D gene is possibly TRBD1 (6 bases). From germline, CDR1 is MNHEY and CDR2 SMNVEV (reference sequence). Trimming took 3 bases from V and 0 from J, leaving 12 bases between them. The CDR3 covers 16 residues. The CDR3 coding sequence is TGTGCCAGCAGTTTGGGTCCAGGGGAAGCCAAAAACATTCAGTACTTC. It codes for CASSLGPGEAKNIQYF.

The chain is built from TRBV12-5 and TRBJ2-7; 10 bases map to TRBD1. V trimming: 1 base; J trimming: 5 bases; junction bases outside the gene matches: 2. CDR1 and CDR2 (germline): LGHNT, FRNRAP. The CDR3 totals 14 residues. The CDR3 sequence: CASGLGQGANEQYF. The CDR3 DNA sequence: TGTGCTAGTGGTTTGGGACAGGGGGCGAACGAGCAGTACTTC. Full variable domain (remainder filled in from reference TRBV12-5 and TRBJ2-7): DARVTQTPRHKVTEMGQEVTMRCQPILGHNTVFWYRQTMMQGLELLAYFRNRAPLDDSGMPKDRFSAEMPDATLATLKIQPSEPRDSAVYFCASGLGQGANEQYFGPGTRLTVT.

The rearrangement links TRBV5-1 to TRBJ2-7; perhaps TRBD2 as D (6 bases). The germline CDR1 and CDR2 sequences are SGHRS and YFSETQ. The V and J ends lost 0 bases and 3 bases respectively, with 13 bases between them. The CDR3 has 15 residues. The CDR3 reads CASSLVGGSNYEQYF. The CDR3, as DNA: TGCGCCAGCAGCTTGGTCGGGGGATCAAACTACGAGCAGTACTTC. The full variable domain, its missing parts supplied by reference TRBV5-1 and TRBJ2-7, is KAGVTQTPRYLIKTRGQQVTLSCSPISGHRSVSWYQQTPGQGLQFLFEYFSETQRNKGNFPGRFSGRQFSNSRSEMNVSTLELGDSALYLCASSLVGGSNYEQYFGPGTRLTVT.

The chain recombines TRBV19 with TRBJ1-2, with 11 bases matching TRBD1. The length of the CDR3 is 15 residues. Germline assignment: CDR1 LNHDA and CDR2 SQIVND (reference sequence). Germline trimming cut 6 bases from V and 8 bases from J; bases unmatched to any gene: 11. The CDR3 sequence is CASSRDGQGANGYTF. CDR3 sequence (DNA): TGTGCCAGTAGCCGAGACGGACAGGGGGCGAACGGCTACACCTTC.

The genes are TRBV18 and TRBJ2-1, with TRBD2 identical over 8 bases. The CDR3 loop spans 15 amino acids. Germline V gene data show CDR1 as KGHSH and CDR2 as LQKENI. Trimming removed 3 bases from V and 4 bases from J; junction bases left unmatched: 5. Here the CDR3 DNA reads TGTGCCAGCTCACCGAGTAGCGGGGAATACAATGAGCAGTTCTTC. Translation: CASSPSSGEYNEQFF.

V and J are TRBV7-9 and TRBJ2-1, with 7 bases matching TRBD1. CDR3 length: 16 amino acids. Germline-derived CDR1 and CDR2 are SEHNR and FQNEAQ (reference sequence). The junction had 12 bases not matched to a gene; V was cut back by 1 base and J by 9 bases. CDR3 sequence reads: CASSLDFGTASVEQFF. The CDR3, as DNA: TGTGCCAGCAGCTTAGATTTCGGGACAGCGAGTGTTGAGCAGTTCTTC.

The chain recombines TRBV28 with TRBJ1-5, with 8 positions matching TRBD1. The germline V gene has CDR1 MDHEN and CDR2 SYDVKM. Trimming removed 11 bases from V and 0 bases from J; junction bases left unmatched: 0. This CDR3 contains 12 residues. CDR3 sequence (DNA): TGTGCCGGGACAGGTAGCAATCAGCCCCAGCATTTT. It codes for CAGTGSNQPQHF.

In its sample, this clone was seen many times. The V gene is TRBV24-1, the J gene TRBJ2-3; 7 bases align to TRBD1. The CDR3 sequence is 13 residues long. Germline V gene data show CDR1 as KGHDR and CDR2 as SFDVKD. V was pared by 4 bases and J by 4 bases, with 1 base of the junction left unmatched. CDR3 nucleotide sequence: TGTGCCACCAGTGAAACAGGGGCAGATACGCAGTATTTT. This codes for CATSETGADTQYF.

CDR3 coding DNA: TGTGCCAGCAGTCTCCGGGACAGGGTATGGGCAGATACGCAGTATTTT. This translates into CASSLRDRVWADTQYF. J is TRBJ2-3 and V is TRBV28; TRBD1 aligns across 9 bases. V shed 5 bases and J 4 bases; nucleotides not matched to a gene: 10. The CDR3 covers 16 residues. Germline V gene data show CDR1 as MDHEN and CDR2 as SYDVKM.

The V call is TRBV6-5, the J call TRBJ1-5; D is undetermined. Deletions cut 5 bases from V and 4 bases from J, with 12 bases between. Germline assignment: CDR1 MNHEY and CDR2 SVGAGI. This CDR3 has 14 residues. The DNA of the CDR3 is TGTGCCAGCAGTCCCAGTCAGGATAATCAGCCCCAGCATTTT. The encoded protein is CASSPSQDNQPQHF.

The sample holds one count of this clone. The J gene is TRBJ1-1, the V gene TRBV20-1; unclear D gene. With 6 bases removed from V and 5 bases from J, the gap between germline ends came to 10 bases. Per the germline V gene, CDR1 is DFQATT and CDR2 is SNEGSKA (reference sequence). The CDR3 is 11 residues long. The CDR3 here is CSAAAGTEAFF. The CDR3 region has the DNA TGCAGTGCCGCCGCGGGGACTGAAGCTTTCTTT.

The rearrangement uses TRBV30 and TRBJ1-2; D is undetermined. V lost 4 bases and J lost 2, with 11 bases in between. Germline CDR1 is GTSNPN and CDR2 is SVGIG (reference sequence). CDR3 size: 13 residues. The CDR3 DNA sequence: TGTGCCTGGATCTCTGACTCCAACTATGGCTACACCTTC. Protein product: CAWISDSNYGYTF.

The chain joins TRBV11-2 to TRBJ1-1; possibly TRBD1 for D (6 bases). The CDR3 totals 13 residues. V was pared by 6 bases and J by 2 bases, with 10 bases between. In germline, CDR1 is SGHAT, CDR2 FQNNGV. CDR3 protein: CASSLQGNTEAFF. In DNA form, the CDR3 reads TGTGCCAGCAGTCTACAGGGAAACACTGAAGCTTTCTTT.

The chain combines TRBV11-2 with TRBJ2-3; TRBD2 aligns across 9 bases. The CDR3 totals 14 residues. V lost 5 bases and J lost 3; bases outside the gene matches: 3. The germline CDR1 and CDR2 sequences are SGHAT and FQNNGV. CDR3 protein: CASSPGLATDTQYF. CDR3 sequence (DNA): TGTGCCAGCAGCCCGGGACTAGCAACAGATACGCAGTATTTT.

The chain couples TRBV4-3 to TRBJ1-6; D possibly corresponds to TRBD1 (5 bases). This CDR3 is built from 20 residues. Germline V lookup: CDR1 LGHNA, CDR2 YSLEER. Trimming stripped 0 bases from V and 4 bases from J, with 22 bases between. In nucleotides, the CDR3 is TGCGCCAGCAGCCAAGATATCCCCCGACAGCGAAAGGCATATAATTCACCCCTCCACTTT. This encodes CASSQDIPRQRKAYNSPLHF.

The genes are TRBV7-2 and TRBJ2-7, with 8 positions matching TRBD2. CDR3 length: 15 amino acids. V lost 5 bases and J lost 4; bases outside the gene matches: 10. The germline CDR1 and CDR2 sequences are SGHTA and FQGNSA. The CDR3 sequence is CASSPQSSGTYEQYF. The DNA for the CDR3 is TGTGCCAGCAGCCCCCAGAGTAGCGGGACTTACGAGCAGTACTTC. Variable domain in full (rest from reference TRBV7-2 and TRBJ2-7): GAGVSQSPSNKVTEKGKDVELRCDPISGHTALYWYRQSLGQGLEFLIYFQGNSAPDKSGLPSDRFSAERTGGSVSTLTIQRTQQEDSAVYLCASSPQSSGTYEQYFGPGTRLTVT.

V and J are TRBV19 and TRBJ2-1, with a tentative D call TRBD2 (5 bases). Germline CDR1 LNHDA, CDR2 SQIVND (reference sequence). The CDR3 extends over 16 amino acids. V was trimmed by 5 bases and J by 5 bases, leaving 19 bases between them. CDR3 amino acids: CASSSVLGLSHNEQFF. CDR3 DNA sequence: TGTGCCAGTAGTTCTGTACTAGGGCTATCCCACAATGAGCAGTTCTTC.

J is TRBJ2-3 and V is TRBV7-2, with TRBD2 matching over 7 bases. Germline V gene sequence: CDR1 SGHTA, CDR2 FQGNSA. The CDR3 has 16 residues. V gave up 0 bases and J gave up 2 bases; unmatched junction bases: 5. CDR3 coding DNA: TGTGCCAGCAGCTTAGCGGGAGGGTCGGCCACAGATACGCAGTATTTT. It yields the protein CASSLAGGSATDTQYF. The full variable domain, its missing parts supplied by reference TRBV7-2 and TRBJ2-3, is GAGVSQSPSNKVTEKGKDVELRCDPISGHTALYWYRQSLGQGLEFLIYFQGNSAPDKSGLPSDRFSAERTGGSVSTLTIQRTQQEDSAVYLCASSLAGGSATDTQYFGPGTRLTVL.